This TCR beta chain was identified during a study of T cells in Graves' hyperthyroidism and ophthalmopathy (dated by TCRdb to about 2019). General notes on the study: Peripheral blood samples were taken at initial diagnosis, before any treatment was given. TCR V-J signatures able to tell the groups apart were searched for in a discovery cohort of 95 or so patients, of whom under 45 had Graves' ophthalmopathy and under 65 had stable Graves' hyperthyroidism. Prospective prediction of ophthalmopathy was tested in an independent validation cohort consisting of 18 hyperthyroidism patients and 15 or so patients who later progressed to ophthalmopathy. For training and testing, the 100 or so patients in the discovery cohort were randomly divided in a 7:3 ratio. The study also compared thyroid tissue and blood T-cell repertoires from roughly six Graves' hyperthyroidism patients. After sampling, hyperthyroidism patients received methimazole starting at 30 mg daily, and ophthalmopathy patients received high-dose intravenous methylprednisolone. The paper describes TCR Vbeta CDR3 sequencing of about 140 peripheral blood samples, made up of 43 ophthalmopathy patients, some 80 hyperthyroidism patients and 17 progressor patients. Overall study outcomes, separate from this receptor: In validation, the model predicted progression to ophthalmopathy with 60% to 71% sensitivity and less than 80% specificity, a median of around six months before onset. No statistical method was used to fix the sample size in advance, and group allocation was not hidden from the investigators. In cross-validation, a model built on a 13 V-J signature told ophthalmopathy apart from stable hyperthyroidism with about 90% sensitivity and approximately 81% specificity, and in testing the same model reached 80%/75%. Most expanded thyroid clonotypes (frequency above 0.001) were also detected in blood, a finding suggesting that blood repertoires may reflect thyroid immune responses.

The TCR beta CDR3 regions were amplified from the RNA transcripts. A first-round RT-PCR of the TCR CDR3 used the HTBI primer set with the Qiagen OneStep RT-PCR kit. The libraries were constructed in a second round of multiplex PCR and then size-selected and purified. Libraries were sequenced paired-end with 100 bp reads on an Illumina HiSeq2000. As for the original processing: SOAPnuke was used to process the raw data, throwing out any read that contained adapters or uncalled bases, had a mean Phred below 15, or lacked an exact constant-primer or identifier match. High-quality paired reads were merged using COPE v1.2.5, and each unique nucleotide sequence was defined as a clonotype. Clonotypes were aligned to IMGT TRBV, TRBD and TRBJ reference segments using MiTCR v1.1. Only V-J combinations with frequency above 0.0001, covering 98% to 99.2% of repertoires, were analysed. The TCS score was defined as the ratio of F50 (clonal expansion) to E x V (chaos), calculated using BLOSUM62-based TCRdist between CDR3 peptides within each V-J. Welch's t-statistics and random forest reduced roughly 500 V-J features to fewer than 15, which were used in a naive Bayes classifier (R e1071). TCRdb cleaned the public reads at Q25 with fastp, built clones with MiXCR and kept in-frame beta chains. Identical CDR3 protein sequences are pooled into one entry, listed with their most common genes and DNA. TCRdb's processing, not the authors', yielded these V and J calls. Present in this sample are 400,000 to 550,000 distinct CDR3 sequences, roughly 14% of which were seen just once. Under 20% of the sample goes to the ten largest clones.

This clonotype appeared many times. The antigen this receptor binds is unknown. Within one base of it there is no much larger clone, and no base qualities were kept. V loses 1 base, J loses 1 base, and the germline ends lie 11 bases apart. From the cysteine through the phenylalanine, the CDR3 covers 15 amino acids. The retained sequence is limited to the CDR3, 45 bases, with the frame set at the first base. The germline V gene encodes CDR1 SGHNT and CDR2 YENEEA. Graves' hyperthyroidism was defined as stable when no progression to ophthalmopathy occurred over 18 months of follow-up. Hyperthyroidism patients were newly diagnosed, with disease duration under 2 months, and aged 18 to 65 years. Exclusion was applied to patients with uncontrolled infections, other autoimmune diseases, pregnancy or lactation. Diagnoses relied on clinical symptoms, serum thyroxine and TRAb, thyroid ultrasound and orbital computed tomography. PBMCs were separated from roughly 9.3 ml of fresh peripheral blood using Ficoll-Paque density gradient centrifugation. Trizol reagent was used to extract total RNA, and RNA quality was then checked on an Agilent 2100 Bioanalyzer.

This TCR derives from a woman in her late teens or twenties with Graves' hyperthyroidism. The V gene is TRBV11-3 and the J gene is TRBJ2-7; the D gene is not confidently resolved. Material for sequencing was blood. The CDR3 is CASSLVSSESYEQYF. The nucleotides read TGTGCCAGCAGCTTAGTATCTTCAGAATCCTACGAGCAGTACTTC.